This T cell receptor beta chain was obtained from a study of early T cells in non-severe SARS-CoV-2 infection. Study details: Bulk RNA taken from unsorted whole blood was sequenced, leaving chains unpaired. Regarding the study as a whole: Comparison of clonotypes with VDJdb favored anti-spike CD8 responses while missing private and CD4 specificities.

Using its own MiXCR run on the 5' RACE reads, TCRdb lists one record per CDR3 protein. The sample includes 15,000 to 20,000 distinct CDR3 sequences, around 6% seen only once; the top ten take about 6.4%. The germline V and J ends were trimmed by 3 bases and 1 base, with 8 bases remaining between them. Germline lookup yields CDR1 KGHSH and CDR2 LQKENI. The CDR3 length is 14 residues. This clonotype came up many times. Its antigen is as yet unknown. The chain is built from TRBV18 and TRBJ2-3; D gene unclear. This sample comprised whole blood, obtained at baseline. This TCR was sampled from an adult who was a healthcare worker with PCR-confirmed SARS-CoV-2 infection or an uninfected control (not recorded which). CDR3 bases: TGTGCCAGCTCACCGGCGTCACGCACAGATACGCAGTATTTT. Protein product: CASSPASRTDTQYF.